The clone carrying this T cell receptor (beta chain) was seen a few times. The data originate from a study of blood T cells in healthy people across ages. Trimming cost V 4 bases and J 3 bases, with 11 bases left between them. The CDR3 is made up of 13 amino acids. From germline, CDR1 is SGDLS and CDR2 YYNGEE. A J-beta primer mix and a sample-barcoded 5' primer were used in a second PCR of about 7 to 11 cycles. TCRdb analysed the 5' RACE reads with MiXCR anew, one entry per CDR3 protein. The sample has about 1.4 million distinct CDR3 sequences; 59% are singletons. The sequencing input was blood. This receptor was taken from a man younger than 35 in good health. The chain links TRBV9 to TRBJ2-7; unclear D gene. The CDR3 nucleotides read TGTGCCAGCAGCCCCGATCCAGGCTACGAGCAGTACTTC. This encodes CASSPDPGYEQYF.